This TCR beta chain came from a study of blood T cell repertoires in COVID-19. Here immunoSEQ multiplex PCR was the method, and the copy in TCRdb shows in-frame clones only, minus some. The sample has 75,000 to 95,000 clones; roughly 89% are singletons. This CDR3 spans 14 amino acids. V lost 7 bases, J lost 7 bases, and 4 bases stayed unmatched. Germline lookup yields CDR1 SQVTM and CDR2 ANQGSEA. The chain uses TRBV29-1 and TRBJ2-2; 15 bases fit TRBD2. The source of this sequence is a woman aged 55-70 years with COVID-19, enrolled during active disease. Specimen: peripheral blood. The CDR3: CSGRTSGGVGELFF. CDR3 nucleotides: TGCAGCGGACGGACTAGCGGGGGGGTCGGGGAGCTGTTTTTT.